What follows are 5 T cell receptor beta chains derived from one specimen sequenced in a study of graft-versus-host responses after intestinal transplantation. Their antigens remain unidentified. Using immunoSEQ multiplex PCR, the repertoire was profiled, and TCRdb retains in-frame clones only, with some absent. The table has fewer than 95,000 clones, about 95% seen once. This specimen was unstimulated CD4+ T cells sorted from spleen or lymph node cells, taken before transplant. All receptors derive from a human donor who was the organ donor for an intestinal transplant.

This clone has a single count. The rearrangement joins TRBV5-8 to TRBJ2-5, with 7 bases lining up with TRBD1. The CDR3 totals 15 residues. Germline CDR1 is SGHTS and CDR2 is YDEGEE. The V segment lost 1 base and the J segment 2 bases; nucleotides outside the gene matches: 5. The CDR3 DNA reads TGTGCCAGCAGCTTGAACAGGGGTTGGCAAGAGACCCAGTACTTC. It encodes CASSLNRGWQETQYF.

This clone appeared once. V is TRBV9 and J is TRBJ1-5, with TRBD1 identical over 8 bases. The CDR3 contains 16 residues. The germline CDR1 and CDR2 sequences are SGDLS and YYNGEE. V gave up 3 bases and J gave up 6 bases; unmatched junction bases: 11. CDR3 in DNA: TGTGCCAGCAGCGACCCCGGACAGGGAGGCTGTCAGCCCCAGCATTTT. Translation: CASSDPGQGGCQPQHF.

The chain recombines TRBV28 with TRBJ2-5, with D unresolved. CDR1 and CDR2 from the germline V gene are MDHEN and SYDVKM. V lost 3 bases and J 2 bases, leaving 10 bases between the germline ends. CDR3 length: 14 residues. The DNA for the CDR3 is TGTGCCAGCAGTTTCCTTACTATGCAAGAGACCCAGTACTTC. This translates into CASSFLTMQETQYF.

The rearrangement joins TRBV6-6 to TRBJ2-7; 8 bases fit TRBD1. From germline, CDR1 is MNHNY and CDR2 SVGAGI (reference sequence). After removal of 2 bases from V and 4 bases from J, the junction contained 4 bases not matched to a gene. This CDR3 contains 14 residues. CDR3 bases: TGTGCCAGCAGTTACCTAGGACAGGGTTACGAGCAGTACTTC. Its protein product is CASSYLGQGYEQYF.

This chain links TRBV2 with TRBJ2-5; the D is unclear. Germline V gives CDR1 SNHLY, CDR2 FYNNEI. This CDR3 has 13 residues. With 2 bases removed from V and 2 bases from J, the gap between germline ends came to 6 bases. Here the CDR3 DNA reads TGTGCCAGCAGTGAACTGACGCAAGAGACCCAGTACTTC. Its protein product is CASSELTQETQYF.